This T cell receptor (beta chain) was sequenced in a study of vaccination and CD4 T cells after COVID-19. Overall study: Six male and four female convalescents took part, two of them Hispanic. Either a CEFX pool, an HIV-1 Nef pool, or no peptide was added to control cultures.

Noted treatment: 10-day PBMC culture with coronavirus spike peptide pools or control peptides (ViraFEST assay). J lost 5 bases, V lost 5 bases, and 3 bases had no gene match. This CDR3 comprises 13 residues. The germline V gene has CDR1 MNHEY and CDR2 SMNVEV (reference sequence). A note on this clonotype: Its antigen is still unknown.

Once obtained from cultured CD4+ T cells, the DNA was sequenced using the Oncomine TCR Beta short-read assay. The source of extracted genomic DNA was cultured CD4+ T cells. TCRdb fed the PCR reads into MiXCR, producing one record per CDR3 protein. Found here are some 14,000 distinct CDR3 sequences, about 65% of them singletons; the top ten hold 6.5% to 9%. The sequence was obtained from a human donor who had recovered from COVID-19. The sequenced sample was CD4+ T cells from blood, cultured in vitro. The genes are TRBV27 and TRBJ1-5; 7 nucleotides line up with TRBD1. The CDR3 nucleotides read TGTGCCAGCAGTCAAGGGGGCTATCAGCCCCAGCATTTT. This translates into CASSQGGYQPQHF.